This T cell receptor (beta chain) was profiled in a study of siplizumab effects on memory and regulatory T cells. Study conclusions and caveats: Proliferating clones, CD4+ or CD8+, lacked an assignable naive or memory phenotype in roughly 75-95% of cases.

It was about 100,000 TCR templates that were assayed per sample. The data were produced by immunoSEQ multiplex PCR, yet TCRdb's version contains in-frame clones alone and is incomplete. The sample holds about 99,000 clones, roughly 93% seen once. A note on this clone: Its antigen is unidentified.

Trimming took 4 bases from V and 5 from J, leaving 12 bases between them. The CDR3 runs 13 residues. From germline, CDR1 is SGHKS and CDR2 YYEKEE (reference sequence). The receptor was isolated from a human donor in good health. Sequenced: Tregs sorted from blood. This rearrangement joins TRBV5-5 to TRBJ2-5; maybe TRBD2 (5 bases). This CDR3 reads CASSPGVHETQYF. The CDR3, as DNA: TGTGCCAGCAGCCCCGGGGTTCACGAGACCCAGTACTTC.